The sample holds one count of the clone carrying this T cell receptor beta chain. Other DNA sequences in this sample translate to the same CDR3. The data originate from a study of T cell changes during pregnancy in multiple sclerosis. Repertoires were generated with immunoSEQ multiplex PCR, while TCRdb's copy carries only in-frame clones and drops some. The sample lists 50,000 to 80,000 clones, over 75% occurring once. The CDR3 totals 14 residues. Germline V gives CDR1 SGHVS, CDR2 FNYEAQ. V was cut by 6 bases and J by 1 base, with 12 bases left in between. The sequence was collected from a female donor with multiple sclerosis, enrolled in a pregnancy study. The chain employs TRBV7-6 and TRBJ1-1, with D maybe TRBD1 (5 bases). The sample was CD8+ T cells from peripheral blood mononuclear cells, taken before pregnancy. This CDR3 is CASSPGGRNTEAFF. For the CDR3, the DNA is TGTGCCAGCAGTCCCGGGGGGAGGAACACTGAAGCTTTCTTT.